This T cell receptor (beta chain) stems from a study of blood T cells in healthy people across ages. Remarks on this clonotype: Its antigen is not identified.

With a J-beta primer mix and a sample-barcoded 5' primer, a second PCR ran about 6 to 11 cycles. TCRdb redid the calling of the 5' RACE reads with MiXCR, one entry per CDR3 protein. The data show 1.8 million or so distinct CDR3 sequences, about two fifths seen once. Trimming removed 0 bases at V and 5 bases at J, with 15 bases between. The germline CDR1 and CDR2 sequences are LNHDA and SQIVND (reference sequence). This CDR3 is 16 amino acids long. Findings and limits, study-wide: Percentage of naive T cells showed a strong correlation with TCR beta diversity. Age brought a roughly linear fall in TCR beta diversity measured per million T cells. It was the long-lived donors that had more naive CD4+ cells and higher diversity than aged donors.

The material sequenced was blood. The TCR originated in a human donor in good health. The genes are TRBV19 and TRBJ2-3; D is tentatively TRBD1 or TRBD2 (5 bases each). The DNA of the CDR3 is TGTGCCAGTAGTATAGATCTATTGAGGGACGAAGATACGCAGTATTTT. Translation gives CASSIDLLRDEDTQYF.